This TCR beta chain was captured by sequencing in a study of blood T cells in healthy people across ages. Study as a whole: About one barcoded beta molecule per two T cells was captured by template switching.

Next came a second PCR, run for about 7 to 12 cycles, which used a sample-barcoded 5' primer along with a J-beta primer mix. Every single cDNA molecule received a tag from a template-switch adaptor with 12 random nucleotides. A single record per CDR3 protein comes from TCRdb applying MiXCR to the 5' RACE reads. The sample shows 1,300,000 or so distinct CDR3 sequences, almost 60% of them seen only once. The CDR3 runs to 14 residues. The germline gives CDR1 ENHRY, CDR2 SYGVKD. After removal of 0 bases from V and 8 bases from J, the junction contained 4 bases not matched to a gene. The origin of this receptor is a man between 18 and 35 years old in good health. The genes are TRBV10-3 and TRBJ1-2; 9 positions agree with TRBD1. Sequences were obtained from blood. In DNA, the CDR3 is TGTGCCATCAGTGAGTCGGGACAGGGATCCGGCTACACCTTC. Amino acid sequence: CAISESGQGSGYTF.